The rows below give T cell receptor beta chains drawn from one sample of a study of T cell responses to AZD1222 COVID-19 vaccine. Assay: immunoSEQ multiplex PCR; the TCRdb copy retains only in-frame clones and omits some. Seen here are 50,000 to 55,000 clones, about 81% observed once, and the top ten hold 20% to 30%. The material sequenced was peripheral blood, taken on day 0 of AZD1222 vaccination. The receptors here all came from an adult in good health. Both conserved end residues are part of each CDR3. D genes are given only for firm matches. A row's size may be missing; if present it is once, few, many or a size class.

v_call	d_call	j_call	clone_size	cdr3_nt	cdr3_aa
TRBV28	TRBD1	TRBJ2-3	once	TGTGCCAGCAGTTTACCTGGACAGGTGGGGGGCACAGATACGCAGTATTTT	CASSLPGQVGGTDTQYF
TRBV3-1/TRBV3-2	-	TRBJ2-1	-	TGTGCCAGCAGCCAACAGGGGAACAATGAGCAGTTCTTC	CASSQQGNNEQFF
TRBV6-1	-	TRBJ1-5	-	TGTGCCAGCAGTGAAAGGTGGGGCAATCAGCCCCAGCATTTT	CASSERWGNQPQHF
TRBV5-1	TRBD1	TRBJ1-6	-	TGCGCCAGCAGCACCGGGGGGACAGGGGATTATTCACCCCTCCACTTT	CASSTGGTGDYSPLHF
TRBV3-1/TRBV3-2	TRBD2	TRBJ2-1	-	TGTGCCAGCAGCCGCGAACTAGCGGGAGGTTTTATGAATGAGCAGTTCTTC	CASSRELAGGFMNEQFF
TRBV19	-	TRBJ1-1	-	TGTGCCAGTAGGAGGCAGACGAACACTGAAGCTTTCTTT	CASRRQTNTEAFF
TRBV28	-	TRBJ1-6	-	TGTGCCAGCAGCAAACAGGGTAACTATAATTCACCCCTCCACTTT	CASSKQGNYNSPLHF
TRBV15	-	TRBJ2-2	-	TGTGCCACCAGCAGAGTCGGGATTAACACCGGGGAGCTGTTTTTT	CATSRVGINTGELFF
TRBV12-5	TRBD2	TRBJ2-7	-	TGTGCTAGTGGCCGACTAGCGGGAGGCGAGCAGTACTTC	CASGRLAGGEQYF
TRBV5-8	-	TRBJ2-1	-	TGTGCCAGCAGCCCCAGCGAGCAGCTCTCCTACAATGAGCAGTTCTTC	CASSPSEQLSYNEQFF
TRBV5-8	-	TRBJ1-2	-	TGTGCCAGCAGCGGCGGTGGGGTTTACGGCTACACCTTC	CASSGGGVYGYTF
TRBV29-1	-	TRBJ2-7	-	TGCAGCGGCACGACAGTGGACTACGAGCAGTACTTC	CSGTTVDYEQYF
TRBV7-6	-	TRBJ1-6	-	TGTGCCAGCAGCTTACCCACAAGGGTCCGGATTCCACCGAATTCACCCCTCCACTTT	CASSLPTRVRIPPNSPLHF
TRBV6-5	TRBD1	TRBJ1-4	-	TGTGCCAGCAAGGAGGGGGCCGGAGGTGAAAAACTGTTTTTT	CASKEGAGGEKLFF
TRBV7-9	-	TRBJ2-7	-	TGTGCCAGCAGCTTACTGGGGGACGAGCAGTACTTC	CASSLLGDEQYF
TRBV5-4	TRBD2	TRBJ2-3	-	TGTGCCAGCAGCCCATGGACTAGCGGGAGCTCAGATACGCAGTATTTT	CASSPWTSGSSDTQYF
TRBV24-1	TRBD1	TRBJ1-1	-	TGTGCCACCAGTGATTCTAGACAGGGGGCGCACACTGAAGCTTTCTTT	CATSDSRQGAHTEAFF
TRBV6-5	-	TRBJ2-3	-	TGTGCCACGGGCCCCACGGCCCCAGATACGCAGTATTTT	CATGPTAPDTQYF
TRBV2	-	TRBJ2-3	-	TGTGCCAGCACCGCGGTGGATACGCAGTATTTT	CASTAVDTQYF
TRBV3-1/TRBV3-2	-	TRBJ2-7	-	TGTGCCAGCAGCCAGGGGGTCCCCTCCTACGAGCAGTACTTC	CASSQGVPSYEQYF
TRBV12-3/TRBV12-4	TRBD1	TRBJ2-7	-	TGTGCCAGCAGTTTAAGACAGGGAATAAAGCAGTACTTC	CASSLRQGIKQYF
TRBV4-3	-	TRBJ2-1	large	TGCGCCAGCAGCCAAGATCAGGGGTGGTATGAGCAGTTCTTC	CASSQDQGWYEQFF
TRBV7-3	-	TRBJ2-1	-	TGTGCCAGCAGCTTAACCGGAGGGCCTTATGAGCAGTTCTTC	CASSLTGGPYEQFF
TRBV5-1	-	TRBJ1-1	once	TGCGCCAGCAGCTTGACAGGGTCGATGAACACTGAAGCTTTCTTT	CASSLTGSMNTEAFF
TRBV28	TRBD2	TRBJ2-3	-	TGTGCCAGTTCGGGACTAGCAGCCTTCGATACGCAGTATTTT	CASSGLAAFDTQYF
TRBV7-9	-	TRBJ2-1	-	TGTGCCAGCACCCTAGGGGGGGAGGCTAAGGATGAGCAGTTCTTC	CASTLGGEAKDEQFF
TRBV5-1	-	TRBJ1-4	-	TGCGCCAGCAGTCCGCGTTCAACTAATGAAAAACTGTTTTTT	CASSPRSTNEKLFF
TRBV6-2/TRBV6-3	-	TRBJ1-6	-	TGTGCCAGCAGTTACATGAGGACAACCTCCGGGGCACCCCTCCACTTT	CASSYMRTTSGAPLHF
TRBV29-1	TRBD1	TRBJ2-1	-	TGCAGCGCCGACAGGGGTTCCTACAATGAGCAGTTCTTC	CSADRGSYNEQFF
TRBV27	TRBD1	TRBJ2-7	large	TGTGCCAGCAGTCTATGGACAGGGGATCCCTACGAGCAGTACTTC	CASSLWTGDPYEQYF
TRBV11-2	-	TRBJ2-7	-	TGTGCCAGCGCCCTCGGCCAGGCCTACGAGCAGTACTTC	CASALGQAYEQYF
TRBV5-4	TRBD2	TRBJ2-7	-	TGTGCCAGCAGCCCTACTGGACTCCGGGGGGGGTACGAGCAGTACTTC	CASSPTGLRGGYEQYF
TRBV9	TRBD2	TRBJ2-3	once	TGTGCCAGCAGCGCCGGGACTAGCGACGCAGATACGCAGTATTTT	CASSAGTSDADTQYF
TRBV7-9	TRBD2	TRBJ2-7	-	TGTGCCAGCAGCTTAGCGGGACTAGCGGGAGGCGAGCAGTACTTC	CASSLAGLAGGEQYF
TRBV4-2	-	TRBJ2-5	-	TGTGCCAGCAGCTCGGACTACAGGGAGACCCAGTACTTC	CASSSDYRETQYF
TRBV19	-	TRBJ2-1	once	TGTGCCAGTAGTATTCAGACAGCCCGGGCGTCCTACAATGAGCAGTTCTTC	CASSIQTARASYNEQFF
TRBV27	TRBD2	TRBJ2-2	once	TGTGCCAGCACTCTTAGCGGGAGCGGCGCCGGGGAGCTGTTTTTT	CASTLSGSGAGELFF
TRBV30	-	TRBJ1-6	-	TGTGCCTGGAGTGAGCAGGGGACCGCACCCCTCCACTTT	CAWSEQGTAPLHF
TRBV11-3	-	TRBJ1-1	few	TGTGCCAGCAGCCGTACCGGTTGGGGGGTGGAGAACACTGAAGCTTTCTTT	CASSRTGWGVENTEAFF
TRBV5-1	TRBD2	TRBJ2-2	-	TGCGCCAGCAGCTTGCGTCCGGGAGGGCCAGACACCGGGGAGCTGTTTTTT	CASSLRPGGPDTGELFF
TRBV6-5	-	TRBJ1-1	-	TGTGCCAGCTTCCAGCGAGCAAGGGGCACTGAAGCTTTCTTT	CASFQRARGTEAFF